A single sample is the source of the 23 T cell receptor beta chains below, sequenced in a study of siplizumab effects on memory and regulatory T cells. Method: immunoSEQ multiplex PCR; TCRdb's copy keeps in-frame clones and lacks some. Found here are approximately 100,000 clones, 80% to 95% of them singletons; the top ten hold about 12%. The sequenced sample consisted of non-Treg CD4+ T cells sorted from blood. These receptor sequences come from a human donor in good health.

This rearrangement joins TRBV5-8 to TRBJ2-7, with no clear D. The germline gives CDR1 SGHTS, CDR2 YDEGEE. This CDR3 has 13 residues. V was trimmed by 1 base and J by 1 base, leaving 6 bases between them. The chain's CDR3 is CASSLWVSYEQYF. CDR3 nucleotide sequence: TGTGCCAGCAGCTTGTGGGTATCCTACGAGCAGTACTTC.

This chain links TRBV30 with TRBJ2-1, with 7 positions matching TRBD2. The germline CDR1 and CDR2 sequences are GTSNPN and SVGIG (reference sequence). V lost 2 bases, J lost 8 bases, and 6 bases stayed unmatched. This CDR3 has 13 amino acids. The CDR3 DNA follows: TGTGCCTGGAGTATCCTTCTAGCGGATGAGCAGTTCTTC. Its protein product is CAWSILLADEQFF. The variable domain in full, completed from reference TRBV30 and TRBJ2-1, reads SQTIHQWPATLVQPVGSPLSLECTVEGTSNPNLYWYRQAAGRGLQLLFYSVGIGQISSEVPQNLSASRPQDRQFILSSKKLLLSDSGFYLCAWSILLADEQFFGPGTRLTVL.

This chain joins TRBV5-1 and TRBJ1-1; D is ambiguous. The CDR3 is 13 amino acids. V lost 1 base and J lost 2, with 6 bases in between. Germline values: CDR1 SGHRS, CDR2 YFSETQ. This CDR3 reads CASSLTGNTEAFF. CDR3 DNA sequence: TGCGCCAGCAGCTTGACCGGCAACACTGAAGCTTTCTTT. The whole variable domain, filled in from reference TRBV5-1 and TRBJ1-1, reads KAGVTQTPRYLIKTRGQQVTLSCSPISGHRSVSWYQQTPGQGLQFLFEYFSETQRNKGNFPGRFSGRQFSNSRSEMNVSTLELGDSALYLCASSLTGNTEAFFGQGTRLTVV.

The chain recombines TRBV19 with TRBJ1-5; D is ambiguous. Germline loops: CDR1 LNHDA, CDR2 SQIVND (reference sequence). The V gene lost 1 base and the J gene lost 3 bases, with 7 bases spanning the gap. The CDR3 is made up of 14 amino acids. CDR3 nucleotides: TGTGCCAGTAGTATAGTGGCGGTCAATCAGCCCCAGCATTTT. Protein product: CASSIVAVNQPQHF.

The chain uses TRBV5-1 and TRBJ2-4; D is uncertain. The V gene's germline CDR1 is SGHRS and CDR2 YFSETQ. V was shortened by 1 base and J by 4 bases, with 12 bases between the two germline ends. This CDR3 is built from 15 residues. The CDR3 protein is CASSLLAEPKNIQYF. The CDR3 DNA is TGCGCCAGCAGCTTGTTGGCGGAGCCAAAAAACATTCAGTACTTC.

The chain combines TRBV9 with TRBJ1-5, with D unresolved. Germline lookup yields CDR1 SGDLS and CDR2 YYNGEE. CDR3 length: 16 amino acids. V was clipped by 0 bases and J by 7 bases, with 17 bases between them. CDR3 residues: CASSVVDQRTGQPQHF. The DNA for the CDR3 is TGTGCCAGCAGCGTAGTAGATCAGCGGACCGGGCAGCCCCAGCATTTT.

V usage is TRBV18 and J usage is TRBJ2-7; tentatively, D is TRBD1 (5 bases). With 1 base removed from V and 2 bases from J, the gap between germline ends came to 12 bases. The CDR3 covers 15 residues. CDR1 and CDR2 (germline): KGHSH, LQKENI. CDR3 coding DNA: TGTGCCAGCTCACCACGGCAGGGCGATGCCTACGAGCAGTACTTC. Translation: CASSPRQGDAYEQYF.

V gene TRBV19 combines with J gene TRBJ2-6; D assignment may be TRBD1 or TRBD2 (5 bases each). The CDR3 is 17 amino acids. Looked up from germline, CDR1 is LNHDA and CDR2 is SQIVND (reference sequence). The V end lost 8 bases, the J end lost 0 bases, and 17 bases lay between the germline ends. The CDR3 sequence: CASCDPGRASGANVLTF. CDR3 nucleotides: TGTGCCAGTTGCGACCCGGGACGTGCCTCTGGGGCCAACGTCCTGACTTTC.

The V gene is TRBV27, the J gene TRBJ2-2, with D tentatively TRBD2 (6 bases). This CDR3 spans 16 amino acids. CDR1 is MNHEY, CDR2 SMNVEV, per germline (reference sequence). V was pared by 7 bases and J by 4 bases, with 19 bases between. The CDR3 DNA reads TGTGCCAGCATGGGACTCCCAATCGCGGGCACCGGGGAGCTGTTTTTT. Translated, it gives CASMGLPIAGTGELFF.

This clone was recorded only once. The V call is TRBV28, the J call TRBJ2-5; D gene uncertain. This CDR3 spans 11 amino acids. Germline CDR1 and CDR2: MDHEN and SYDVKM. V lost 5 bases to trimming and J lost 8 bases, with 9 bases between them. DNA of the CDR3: TGTGCCAGCAGTCTCCGAACCACCCAGTACTTC. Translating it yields CASSLRTTQYF.

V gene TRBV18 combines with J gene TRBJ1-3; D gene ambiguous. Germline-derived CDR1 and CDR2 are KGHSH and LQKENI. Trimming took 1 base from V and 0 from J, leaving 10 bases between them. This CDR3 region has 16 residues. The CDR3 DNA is TGTGCCAGCTCACCACGGTCGGGCCTCTCTGGAAACACCATATATTTT. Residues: CASSPRSGLSGNTIYF. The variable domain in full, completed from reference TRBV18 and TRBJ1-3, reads NAGVMQNPRHLVRRRGQEARLRCSPMKGHSHVYWYRQLPEEGLKFMVYLQKENIIDESGMPKERFSAEFPKEGPSILRIQQVVRGDSAAYFCASSPRSGLSGNTIYFGEGSWLTVV.

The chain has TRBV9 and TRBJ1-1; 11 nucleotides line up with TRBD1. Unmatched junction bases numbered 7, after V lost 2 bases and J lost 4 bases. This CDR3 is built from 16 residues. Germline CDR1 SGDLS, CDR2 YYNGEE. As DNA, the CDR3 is TGTGCCAGCAGCGTGGGACAGGGGGTTGAGTTCACTGAAGCTTTCTTT. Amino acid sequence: CASSVGQGVEFTEAFF.

In DNA form, the CDR3 reads TGTGCCAGCAGTTTAGAAAGCTCCTACGAGCAGTACTTC. Its translation: CASSLESSYEQYF. The gene calls are TRBV28 and TRBJ2-7; D is ambiguous. The CDR3 runs to 13 residues. The V and J ends lost 2 bases and 0 bases respectively, with 5 bases between them. Germline CDR1 and CDR2: MDHEN and SYDVKM.

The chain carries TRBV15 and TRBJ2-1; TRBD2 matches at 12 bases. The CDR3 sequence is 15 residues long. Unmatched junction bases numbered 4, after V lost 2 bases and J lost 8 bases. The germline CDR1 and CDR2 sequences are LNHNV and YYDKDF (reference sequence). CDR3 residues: CATSRRLAGVHEQFF. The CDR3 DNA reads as TGTGCCACCAGCAGAAGACTAGCGGGAGTCCATGAGCAGTTCTTC.

The CDR3: CASQGDEKLFF. The CDR3 DNA sequence: TGTGCCAGTCAGGGGGATGAAAAACTGTTTTTT. This chain joins TRBV6-1 and TRBJ1-4; 7 positions match TRBD1. The CDR3 covers 11 residues. V was pared by 9 bases and J by 6 bases, with 1 base of the junction left unmatched. Germline V gives CDR1 MNHNS, CDR2 SASEGT.

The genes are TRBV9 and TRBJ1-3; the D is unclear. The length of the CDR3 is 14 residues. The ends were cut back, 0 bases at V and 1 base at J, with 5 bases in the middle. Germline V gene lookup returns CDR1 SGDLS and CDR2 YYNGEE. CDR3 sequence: CASSVGISGNTIYF. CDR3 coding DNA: TGTGCCAGCAGCGTAGGGATTTCTGGAAACACCATATATTTT.

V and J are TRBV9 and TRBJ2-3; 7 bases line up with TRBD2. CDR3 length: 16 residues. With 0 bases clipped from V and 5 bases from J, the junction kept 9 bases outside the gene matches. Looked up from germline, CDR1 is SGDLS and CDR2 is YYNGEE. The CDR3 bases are TGTGCCAGCAGCGTAGGATCCGGCGGGAGTAGAGATACGCAGTATTTT. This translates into CASSVGSGGSRDTQYF.

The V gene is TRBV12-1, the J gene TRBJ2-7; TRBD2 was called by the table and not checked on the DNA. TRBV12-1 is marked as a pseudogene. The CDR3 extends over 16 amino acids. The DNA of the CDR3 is TGTGCCAGCAGCTTTGATGGTCAAGGATGGAGGATCGGGCAGTACTTC. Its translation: CASSFDGQGWRIGQYF.

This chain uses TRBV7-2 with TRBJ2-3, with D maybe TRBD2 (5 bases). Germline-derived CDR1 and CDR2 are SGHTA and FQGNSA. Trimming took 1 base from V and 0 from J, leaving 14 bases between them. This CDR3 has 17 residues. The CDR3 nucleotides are TGTGCCAGCAGCTTAGTTTCGGGAAGATCTAGCACAGATACGCAGTATTTT. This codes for CASSLVSGRSSTDTQYF.

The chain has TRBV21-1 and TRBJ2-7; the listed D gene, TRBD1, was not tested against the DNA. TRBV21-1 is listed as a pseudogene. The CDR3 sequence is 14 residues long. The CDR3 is CASSTGTGPYEQYF. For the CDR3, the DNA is TGTGCCAGCAGCACAGGGACAGGGCCCTACGAGCAGTACTTC.

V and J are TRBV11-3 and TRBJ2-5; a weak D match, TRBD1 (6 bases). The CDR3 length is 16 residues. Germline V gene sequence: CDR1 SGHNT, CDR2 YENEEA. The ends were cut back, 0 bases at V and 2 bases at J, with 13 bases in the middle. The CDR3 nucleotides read TGTGCCAGCAGCTTAGAGGGTGCAGGGGATCAAGAGACCCAGTACTTC. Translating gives CASSLEGAGDQETQYF.

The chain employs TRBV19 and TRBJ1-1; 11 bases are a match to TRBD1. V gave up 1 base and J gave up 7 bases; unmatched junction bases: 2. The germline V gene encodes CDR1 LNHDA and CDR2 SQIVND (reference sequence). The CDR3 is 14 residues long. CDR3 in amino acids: CASSIGTGGYEAFF. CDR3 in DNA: TGTGCCAGTAGTATAGGGACAGGGGGCTATGAAGCTTTCTTT.

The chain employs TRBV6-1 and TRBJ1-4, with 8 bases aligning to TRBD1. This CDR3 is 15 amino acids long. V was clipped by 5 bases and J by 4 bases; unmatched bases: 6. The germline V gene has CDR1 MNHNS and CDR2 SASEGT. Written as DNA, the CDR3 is TGTGCCAGCAGTTGGACAGGGTTAGGTAATGAAAAACTGTTTTTT. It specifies CASSWTGLGNEKLFF.